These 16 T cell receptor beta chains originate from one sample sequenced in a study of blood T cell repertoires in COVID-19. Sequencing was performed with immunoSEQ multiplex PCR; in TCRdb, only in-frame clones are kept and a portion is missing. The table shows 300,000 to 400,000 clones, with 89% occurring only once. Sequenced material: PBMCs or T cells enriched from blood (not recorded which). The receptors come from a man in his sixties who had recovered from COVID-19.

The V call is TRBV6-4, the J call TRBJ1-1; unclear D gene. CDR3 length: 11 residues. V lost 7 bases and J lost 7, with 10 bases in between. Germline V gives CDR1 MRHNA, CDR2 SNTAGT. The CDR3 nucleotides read TGTGCCAGCATAAACAGAGATGAAGCTTTCTTT. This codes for CASINRDEAFF.

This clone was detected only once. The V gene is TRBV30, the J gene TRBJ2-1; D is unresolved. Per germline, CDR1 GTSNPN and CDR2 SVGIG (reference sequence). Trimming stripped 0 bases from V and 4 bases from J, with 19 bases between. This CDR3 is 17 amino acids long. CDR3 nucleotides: TGTGCCTGGAGTGTACTTGGCGCGTGGGCCAGGTACAATGAGCAGTTCTTC. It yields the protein CAWSVLGAWARYNEQFF.

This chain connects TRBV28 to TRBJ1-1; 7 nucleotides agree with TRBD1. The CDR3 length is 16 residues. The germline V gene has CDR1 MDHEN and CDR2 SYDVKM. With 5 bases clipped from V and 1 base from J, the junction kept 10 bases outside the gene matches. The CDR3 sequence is CASSLNPGQKNTEAFF. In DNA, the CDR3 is TGTGCCAGCAGTCTAAACCCGGGACAGAAGAACACTGAAGCTTTCTTT.

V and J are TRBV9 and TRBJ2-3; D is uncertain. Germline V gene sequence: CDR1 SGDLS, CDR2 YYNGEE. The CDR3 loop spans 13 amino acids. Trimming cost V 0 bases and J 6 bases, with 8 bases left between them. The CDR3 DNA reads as TGTGCCAGCAGCGTAGCTATCCCCGATACGCAGTATTTT. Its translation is CASSVAIPDTQYF. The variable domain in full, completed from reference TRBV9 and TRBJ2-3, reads DSGVTQTPKHLITATGQRVTLRCSPRSGDLSVYWYQQSLDQGLQFLIQYYNGEERAKGNILERFSAQQFPDLHSELNLSSLELGDSALYFCASSVAIPDTQYFGPGTRLTVL.

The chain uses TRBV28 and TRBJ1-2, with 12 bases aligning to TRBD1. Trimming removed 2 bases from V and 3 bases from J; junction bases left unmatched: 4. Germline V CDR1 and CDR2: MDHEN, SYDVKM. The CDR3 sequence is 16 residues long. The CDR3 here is CASSLGTGGMYYGYTF. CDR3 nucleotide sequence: TGTGCCAGCAGTTTAGGGACAGGGGGCATGTACTATGGCTACACCTTC.

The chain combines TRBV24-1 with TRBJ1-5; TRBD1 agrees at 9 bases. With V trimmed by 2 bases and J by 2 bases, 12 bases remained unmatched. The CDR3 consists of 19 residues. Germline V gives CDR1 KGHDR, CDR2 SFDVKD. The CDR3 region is CATSDSRPVTGGRNQPQHF. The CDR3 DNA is TGTGCCACCAGTGATTCGCGACCCGTGACAGGGGGTCGCAATCAGCCCCAGCATTTT.

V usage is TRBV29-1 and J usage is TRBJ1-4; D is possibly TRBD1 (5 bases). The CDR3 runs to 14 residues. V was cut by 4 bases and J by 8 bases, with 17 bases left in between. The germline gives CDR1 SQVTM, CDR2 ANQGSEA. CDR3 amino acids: CSVGQRGLREKLFF. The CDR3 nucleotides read TGCAGCGTTGGGCAGCGGGGCCTAAGAGAAAAACTGTTTTTT.

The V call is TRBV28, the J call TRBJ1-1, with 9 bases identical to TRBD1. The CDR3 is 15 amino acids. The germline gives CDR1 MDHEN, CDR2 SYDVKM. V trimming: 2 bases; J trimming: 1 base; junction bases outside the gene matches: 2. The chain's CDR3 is CASSLTGGPNTEAFF. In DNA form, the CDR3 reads TGTGCCAGCAGTTTAACAGGGGGCCCGAACACTGAAGCTTTCTTT.

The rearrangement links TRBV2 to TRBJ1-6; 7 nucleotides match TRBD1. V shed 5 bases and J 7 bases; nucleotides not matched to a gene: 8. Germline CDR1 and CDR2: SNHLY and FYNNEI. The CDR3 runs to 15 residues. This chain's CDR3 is CASSQGQVINSPLHF. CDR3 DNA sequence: TGTGCCAGCAGTCAAGGACAGGTCATCAATTCACCCCTCCACTTT.

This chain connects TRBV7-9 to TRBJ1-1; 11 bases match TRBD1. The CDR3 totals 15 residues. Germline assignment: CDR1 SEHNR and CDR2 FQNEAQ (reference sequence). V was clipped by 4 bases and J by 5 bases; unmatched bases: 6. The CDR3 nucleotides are TGTGCCAGCAGCTCCCCGGGACAGGGGGAGACTGAAGCTTTCTTT. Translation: CASSSPGQGETEAFF. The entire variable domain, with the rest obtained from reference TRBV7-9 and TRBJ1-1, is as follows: DTGVSQNPRHKITKRGQNVTFRCDPISEHNRLYWYRQTLGQGPEFLTYFQNEAQLEKSRLLSDRFSAERPKGSFSTLEIQRTEQGDSAMYLCASSSPGQGETEAFFGQGTRLTVV.

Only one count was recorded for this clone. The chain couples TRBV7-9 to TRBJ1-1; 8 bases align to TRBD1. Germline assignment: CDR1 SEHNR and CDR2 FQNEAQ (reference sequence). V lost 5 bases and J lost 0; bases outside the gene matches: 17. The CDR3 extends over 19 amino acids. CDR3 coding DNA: TGTGCCAGCAGCCCCCGGACAGGGATCGGTAGTGAGATGAACACTGAAGCTTTCTTT. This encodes CASSPRTGIGSEMNTEAFF. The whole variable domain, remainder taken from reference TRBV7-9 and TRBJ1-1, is DTGVSQNPRHKITKRGQNVTFRCDPISEHNRLYWYRQTLGQGPEFLTYFQNEAQLEKSRLLSDRFSAERPKGSFSTLEIQRTEQGDSAMYLCASSPRTGIGSEMNTEAFFGQGTRLTVV.

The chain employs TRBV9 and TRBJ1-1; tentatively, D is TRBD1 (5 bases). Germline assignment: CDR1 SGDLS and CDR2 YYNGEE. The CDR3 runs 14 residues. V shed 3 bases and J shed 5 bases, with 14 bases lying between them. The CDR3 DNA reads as TGTGCCAGCAGCGAATACCAGGGTAATACTGAAGCTTTCTTT. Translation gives CASSEYQGNTEAFF.

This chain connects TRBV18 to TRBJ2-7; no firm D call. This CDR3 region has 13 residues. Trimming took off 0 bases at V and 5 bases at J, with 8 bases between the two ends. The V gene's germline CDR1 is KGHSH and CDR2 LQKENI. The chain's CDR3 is CASSPPNGHEQYF. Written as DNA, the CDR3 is TGTGCCAGCTCACCACCCAACGGTCACGAGCAGTACTTC.

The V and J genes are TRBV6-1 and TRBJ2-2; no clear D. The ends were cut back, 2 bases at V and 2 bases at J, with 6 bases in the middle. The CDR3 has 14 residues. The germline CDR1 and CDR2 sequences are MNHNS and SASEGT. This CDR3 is CASSEKLNTGELFF. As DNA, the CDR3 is TGTGCCAGCAGTGAAAAGCTTAACACCGGGGAGCTGTTTTTT.

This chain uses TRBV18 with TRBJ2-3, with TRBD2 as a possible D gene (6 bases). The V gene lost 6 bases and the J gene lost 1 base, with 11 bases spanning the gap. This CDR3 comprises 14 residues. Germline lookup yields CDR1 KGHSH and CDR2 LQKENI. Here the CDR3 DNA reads TGTGCCAGCTCCACGGGAGCTGGCACAGATACGCAGTATTTT. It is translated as CASSTGAGTDTQYF. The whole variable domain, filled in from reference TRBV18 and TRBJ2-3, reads NAGVMQNPRHLVRRRGQEARLRCSPMKGHSHVYWYRQLPEEGLKFMVYLQKENIIDESGMPKERFSAEFPKEGPSILRIQQVVRGDSAAYFCASSTGAGTDTQYFGPGTRLTVL.

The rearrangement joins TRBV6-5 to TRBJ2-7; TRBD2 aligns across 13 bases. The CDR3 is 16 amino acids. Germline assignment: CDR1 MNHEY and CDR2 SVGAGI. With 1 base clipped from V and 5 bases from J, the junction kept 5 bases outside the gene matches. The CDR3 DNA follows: TGTGCCAGCAGTTACTATAGGACTAGCGGGAGCGACGAGCAGTACTTC. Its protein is CASSYYRTSGSDEQYF.